These T cell receptor beta chains were read from a single sample in a study of CD8 T cells in ankylosing spondylitis. TCRdb recomputed calls from the 5' RACE reads with MiXCR, one row per CDR3 protein. The sample holds almost 400,000 distinct CDR3 sequences, approximately 20% seen once. The sequenced sample consisted of blood, either unsorted or a sorted T cell fraction (not recorded which). Receptors originate from a male donor with ankylosing spondylitis. Both conserved end residues are part of each CDR3. The order of the fields is D gene, V gene, J gene, clone size, CDR3 protein, CDR3 DNA. The D gene is left open where the match is weak. Rows may omit the clone size; those that give it use once, few, many or a size class.

d_call: TRBD2
v_call: TRBV20-1
j_call: TRBJ2-7
clone_size: .
cdr3_aa: CSAIHPGLAGDEQYF
cdr3_nt: TGCAGTGCTATACACCCGGGACTAGCGGGAGACGAGCAGTACTTC

d_call: .
v_call: TRBV28
j_call: TRBJ2-7
clone_size: few
cdr3_aa: CASSLWGDGSYEQYF
cdr3_nt: TGTGCCAGCAGTTTATGGGGGGACGGCTCCTACGAGCAGTACTTC

d_call: .
v_call: TRBV2
j_call: TRBJ2-7
clone_size: .
cdr3_aa: CASNQPDVSYEQYF
cdr3_nt: TGTGCCAGCAATCAACCGGACGTTTCCTACGAGCAGTACTTC

d_call: .
v_call: TRBV6-2/TRBV6-3
j_call: TRBJ1-2
clone_size: .
cdr3_aa: CASSIDLDLSGYTF
cdr3_nt: TGTGCCAGCAGTATCGACTTGGACCTGTCAGGCTACACCTTC

d_call: .
v_call: TRBV10-3
j_call: TRBJ2-5
clone_size: few
cdr3_aa: CAISDGGKQETQYF
cdr3_nt: TGTGCCATCAGTGACGGGGGTAAGCAAGAGACCCAGTACTTC

d_call: .
v_call: TRBV29-1
j_call: TRBJ2-2
clone_size: many
cdr3_aa: CSVKGPGELFF
cdr3_nt: TGCAGCGTGAAGGGGCCCGGGGAGCTGTTTTTT

d_call: .
v_call: TRBV5-1
j_call: TRBJ1-1
clone_size: .
cdr3_aa: CASNSGRENSEAFF
cdr3_nt: TGCGCCAGCAACTCAGGACGGGAGAACTCTGAAGCTTTCTTT

d_call: .
v_call: TRBV9
j_call: TRBJ1-1
clone_size: .
cdr3_aa: CASSVGGTWNTEAFF
cdr3_nt: TGTGCCAGCAGCGTAGGAGGGACCTGGAACACTGAAGCTTTCTTT

d_call: .
v_call: TRBV20-1
j_call: TRBJ2-5
clone_size: few
cdr3_aa: CSASRDNQETQYF
cdr3_nt: TGCAGTGCATCCCGGGACAACCAAGAGACCCAGTACTTC

d_call: TRBD2
v_call: TRBV9
j_call: TRBJ2-1
clone_size: .
cdr3_aa: CASSKTGTSGRFNEQFF
cdr3_nt: TGTGCCAGCAGCAAAACAGGGACTAGCGGGAGGTTTAATGAGCAGTTCTTC

d_call: TRBD2
v_call: TRBV3-1
j_call: TRBJ2-3
clone_size: .
cdr3_aa: CASSPGLAPLTQYF
cdr3_nt: TGTGCCAGCAGCCCGGGACTAGCGCCTCTTACGCAGTATTTT

d_call: .
v_call: TRBV20-1
j_call: TRBJ2-5
clone_size: few
cdr3_aa: CSARSIAVIYQETQYF
cdr3_nt: TGCAGTGCTAGAAGTATAGCGGTAATATACCAAGAGACCCAGTACTTC

d_call: TRBD1
v_call: TRBV19
j_call: TRBJ2-1
clone_size: .
cdr3_aa: CASSISTGQPYNEQFF
cdr3_nt: TGTGCCAGTAGTATATCGACAGGGCAACCCTACAATGAGCAGTTCTTC

d_call: .
v_call: TRBV20-1
j_call: TRBJ1-2
clone_size: few
cdr3_aa: CSTTSGGSSFGYTF
cdr3_nt: TGCAGTACCACAAGTGGGGGCTCGAGTTTCGGCTACACCTTC

d_call: TRBD1
v_call: TRBV28
j_call: TRBJ2-5
clone_size: many
cdr3_aa: CASSLWEQGARETQYF
cdr3_nt: TGTGCCAGCAGTTTATGGGAACAGGGGGCCCGAGAGACCCAGTACTTC

d_call: .
v_call: TRBV7-8
j_call: TRBJ2-1
clone_size: .
cdr3_aa: CASSVHNEQFF
cdr3_nt: TGTGCCAGCAGCGTTCACAATGAGCAGTTCTTC

d_call: .
v_call: TRBV12-3/TRBV12-4
j_call: TRBJ1-2
clone_size: many
cdr3_aa: CASSFRTNYGYTF
cdr3_nt: TGTGCCAGCAGTTTCAGGACTAACTATGGCTACACCTTC

d_call: TRBD1
v_call: TRBV4-3
j_call: TRBJ2-3
clone_size: few
cdr3_aa: CASSHGAATQGGTDTQYF
cdr3_nt: TGCGCCAGCAGCCACGGAGCGGCGACACAGGGGGGCACAGATACGCAGTATTTT

d_call: TRBD1
v_call: TRBV20-1
j_call: TRBJ1-1
clone_size: .
cdr3_aa: CSAGDRVNTEAFF
cdr3_nt: TGCAGTGCTGGAGACAGGGTTAACACTGAAGCTTTCTTT

d_call: .
v_call: TRBV12-3/TRBV12-4
j_call: TRBJ1-5
clone_size: few
cdr3_aa: CASGRGYDNQPQHF
cdr3_nt: TGTGCCAGCGGGAGGGGTTATGACAATCAGCCCCAGCATTTT

d_call: TRBD2
v_call: TRBV20-1
j_call: TRBJ2-3
clone_size: .
cdr3_aa: CSVYHGASGYEGSDTQYF
cdr3_nt: TGCAGTGTTTACCACGGGGCTAGCGGCTACGAGGGGTCAGATACGCAGTATTTT

d_call: .
v_call: TRBV4-3
j_call: TRBJ1-4
clone_size: .
cdr3_aa: CASSLETREKLFF
cdr3_nt: TGCGCCAGCAGTCTTGAGACAAGGGAAAAACTGTTTTTT

d_call: .
v_call: TRBV2
j_call: TRBJ2-5
clone_size: few
cdr3_aa: CASSGLPQETQYF
cdr3_nt: TGTGCCAGCAGCGGACTCCCCCAAGAGACCCAGTACTTC

d_call: TRBD2
v_call: TRBV10-3
j_call: TRBJ2-3
clone_size: few
cdr3_aa: CATLGLAGTDTQYF
cdr3_nt: TGTGCCACCTTGGGACTAGCGGGCACAGATACGCAGTATTTT

d_call: .
v_call: TRBV5-1
j_call: TRBJ2-6
clone_size: few
cdr3_aa: CASSPFRSGANVLTF
cdr3_nt: TGCGCCAGCAGTCCCTTCCGCTCTGGGGCCAACGTCCTGACTTTC

d_call: .
v_call: TRBV11-3
j_call: TRBJ2-3
clone_size: .
cdr3_aa: CASSFSREHTQYF
cdr3_nt: TGTGCCAGCAGCTTCTCCAGGGAGCATACGCAGTATTTT

d_call: .
v_call: TRBV7-9
j_call: TRBJ1-3
clone_size: .
cdr3_aa: CASSLNPGNTIYF
cdr3_nt: TGTGCCAGCAGCTTAAACCCCGGAAACACCATATATTTT

d_call: TRBD2
v_call: TRBV25-1
j_call: TRBJ2-1
clone_size: .
cdr3_aa: CASSDGGRARGEQFF
cdr3_nt: TGTGCCAGCAGTGATGGAGGGAGGGCGAGAGGTGAGCAGTTCTTC

d_call: .
v_call: TRBV9
j_call: TRBJ2-3
clone_size: few
cdr3_aa: CASSVRDTQYF
cdr3_nt: TGTGCCAGCAGCGTCAGAGATACGCAGTATTTT

d_call: TRBD2
v_call: TRBV10-3
j_call: TRBJ2-3
clone_size: .
cdr3_aa: CAIRRGETSDTDTQYF
cdr3_nt: TGTGCCATCAGGAGAGGGGAGACTAGCGACACAGATACGCAGTATTTT

d_call: TRBD1
v_call: TRBV10-3
j_call: TRBJ1-1
clone_size: .
cdr3_aa: CAISRQGLEAFF
cdr3_nt: TGTGCCATCAGTCGACAGGGACTAGAAGCTTTCTTT

d_call: TRBD1
v_call: TRBV6-5
j_call: TRBJ1-6
clone_size: .
cdr3_aa: CASSYSSAGGSSPLHF
cdr3_nt: TGTGCCAGCAGTTACTCTTCGGCAGGGGGCTCATCACCCCTCCACTTT

d_call: .
v_call: TRBV11-2
j_call: TRBJ2-2
clone_size: .
cdr3_aa: CASSSNRHRKRTGSCFF
cdr3_nt: .

d_call: TRBD2
v_call: TRBV12-3/TRBV12-4
j_call: TRBJ2-5
clone_size: few
cdr3_aa: CASSLYSGRGETQYF
cdr3_nt: TGTGCCAGCAGTTTATATAGCGGGAGGGGGGAGACCCAGTACTTC

d_call: TRBD2
v_call: TRBV7-3
j_call: TRBJ2-3
clone_size: .
cdr3_aa: CASSLGLVSTDTQYF
cdr3_nt: TGTGCCAGCAGCTTGGGACTAGTCAGCACAGATACGCAGTATTTT

d_call: .
v_call: TRBV6-4
j_call: TRBJ2-3
clone_size: few
cdr3_aa: CASSRGISLYTDTQYF
cdr3_nt: TGTGCCAGCAGTCGGGGAATCAGCCTTTACACAGATACGCAGTATTTT

d_call: TRBD1
v_call: TRBV6-1
j_call: TRBJ2-7
clone_size: few
cdr3_aa: CASRLGQATYEQYF
cdr3_nt: TGTGCCAGCAGGCTGGGACAGGCTACCTACGAGCAGTACTTC

d_call: .
v_call: TRBV30
j_call: TRBJ1-1
clone_size: .
cdr3_aa: CAWSNGLNTEAFF
cdr3_nt: TGTGCCTGGAGTAACGGACTGAACACTGAAGCTTTCTTT

d_call: TRBD2
v_call: TRBV6-5
j_call: TRBJ2-7
clone_size: .
cdr3_aa: CASPGTTYEQYF
cdr3_nt: TGTGCCAGCCCTGGGACTACCTACGAGCAGTACTTC

d_call: TRBD1
v_call: TRBV20-1
j_call: TRBJ2-7
clone_size: .
cdr3_aa: CSAETGRYEQYF
cdr3_nt: TGCAGTGCCGAGACAGGGCGCTACGAGCAGTACTTC

d_call: .
v_call: TRBV20-1
j_call: TRBJ2-3
clone_size: few
cdr3_aa: CSASRWDTQYF
cdr3_nt: TGCAGTGCTAGTCGCTGGGATACGCAGTATTTT

d_call: .
v_call: TRBV20-1
j_call: TRBJ1-5
clone_size: few
cdr3_aa: CSASTGNQPQHF
cdr3_nt: TGCAGTGCTAGTACAGGCAATCAGCCCCAGCATTTT

d_call: TRBD2
v_call: TRBV11-2
j_call: TRBJ2-1
clone_size: .
cdr3_aa: CASSSQTSGRAGRPNEQFF
cdr3_nt: TGTGCCAGCAGCTCCCAGACTAGCGGGAGGGCGGGAAGACCCAATGAGCAGTTCTTC

d_call: .
v_call: TRBV12-3/TRBV12-4
j_call: TRBJ1-1
clone_size: many
cdr3_aa: CASSLRVRVGEAFF
cdr3_nt: TGTGCCAGCAGTTTAAGGGTTCGGGTGGGTGAAGCTTTCTTT

d_call: TRBD1
v_call: TRBV2
j_call: TRBJ2-2
clone_size: .
cdr3_aa: CASNRGRTGELFF
cdr3_nt: TGTGCCAGCAACAGGGGAAGGACCGGGGAGCTGTTTTTT